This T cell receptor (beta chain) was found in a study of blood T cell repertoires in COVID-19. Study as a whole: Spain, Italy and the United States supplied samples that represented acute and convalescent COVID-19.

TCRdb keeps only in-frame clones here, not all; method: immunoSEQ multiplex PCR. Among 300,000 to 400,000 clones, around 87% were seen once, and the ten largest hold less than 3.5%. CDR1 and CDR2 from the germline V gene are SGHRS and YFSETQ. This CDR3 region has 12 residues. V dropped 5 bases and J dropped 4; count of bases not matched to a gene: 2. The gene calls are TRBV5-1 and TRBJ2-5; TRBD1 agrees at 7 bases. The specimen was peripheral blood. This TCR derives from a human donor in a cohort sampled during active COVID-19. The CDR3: CASRTGRETQYF. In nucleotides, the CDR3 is TGCGCCAGCAGGACAGGGCGAGAGACCCAGTACTTC.